This T cell receptor (beta chain) was sequenced in a study of OX40 agonist ivuxolimab in advanced cancers. Overall study context: Those treated in dose escalation had hepatocellular carcinoma, melanoma, renal cell cancer or head and neck cancer.

The CDR3 has 16 amino acids. CDR1 is SGHRS, CDR2 YFSETQ, per germline. The V end was cut by 0 bases, the J end by 0 bases, with 7 bases between. Assay: immunoSEQ multiplex PCR; the TCRdb copy retains only in-frame clones and omits some. Here the sample spans about 60,000 clones, nearly 85% being singletons. Points from the study as a whole: Among the lowest levels of clonal expansion were found in partial responders at 0.1-3.0 mg/kg. Researchers did not determine the expanded peripheral T cells' antigen specificity. Some nonresponders likewise displayed low normalized T-cell clonal expansion.

This clone has a count of ten or more. Its antigen is undetermined. The TCR originated in an adult with an advanced solid tumor such as melanoma, head and neck, liver or kidney cancer. The specimen comprised CD4+ or CD8+ T cells sorted from blood, sampled in a trial of the OX40 agonist ivuxolimab. The chain combines TRBV5-1 with TRBJ2-6; D is uncertain. This CDR3 is CASSLDETSGANVLTF. In DNA, the CDR3 is TGCGCCAGCAGCTTGGATGAGACCTCTGGGGCCAACGTCCTGACTTTC.